These T cell receptor beta chains were read from a single sample in a study of circulating and synovial CD4+ cells in juvenile arthritis. TCRdb's table, derived via immunoSEQ multiplex PCR, lists solely in-frame clones and lacks some. The repertoire includes 36,000 or so clones, just under 95% of them detected once, and 0.55% to 0.75% sits in the top ten. The material sequenced was CD4+ T cells from blood. These TCRs come from a human donor with juvenile idiopathic arthritis. The CDR3 runs from the conserved cysteine through the conserved F or W. Each record gives: J gene, clone size, V gene, D gene, CDR3 DNA, CDR3 protein. D genes are given only for firm matches. Only part of the rows carry a size: once, few, many, or a class if the clone is expanded.

J: TRBJ1-2; size: -; V: TRBV6-5; D: TRBD1; DNA: TGTGCCAGCAGTTACTCGATACAGGGGTATGGCTACACCTTC; CDR3: CASSYSIQGYGYTF
J: TRBJ2-1; size: -; V: TRBV5-5; D: TRBD1; DNA: TGTGCCAGCAGCTTAGAACAGGGGGCCTACAATGAGCAGTTCTTC; CDR3: CASSLEQGAYNEQFF
J: TRBJ2-2; size: -; V: TRBV7-2; D: -; DNA: TGTGCCAGCAAAGAGGGTATAGCGTCGGTGAACACCGGGGAGCTGTTTTTT; CDR3: CASKEGIASVNTGELFF
J: TRBJ1-1; size: once; V: TRBV7-3; D: TRBD1; DNA: TGTGCCAGCAGCTATGACAGGGGGGACACTGAAGCTTTCTTT; CDR3: CASSYDRGDTEAFF
J: TRBJ2-4; size: -; V: TRBV5-1; D: -; DNA: TGCGCCAGCAGCCTACCGGACACCGGCAAAAACATTCAGTACTTC; CDR3: CASSLPDTGKNIQYF
J: TRBJ1-1; size: -; V: TRBV5-1; D: -; DNA: TGCGCCAGCAGCTTCCGCCTATCCGAGAACACTGAAGCTTTCTTT; CDR3: CASSFRLSENTEAFF
J: TRBJ1-5; size: -; V: TRBV6-1; D: -; DNA: TGTGCCGGCGGACAGACGTATAGCAATCAGCCCCAGCATTTT; CDR3: CAGGQTYSNQPQHF
J: TRBJ2-3; size: -; V: TRBV5-4; D: TRBD2; DNA: TGTGCCAGCAGCTTGGGGAGCGGGGGGCCAGATACGCAGTATTTT; CDR3: CASSLGSGGPDTQYF
J: TRBJ2-3; size: -; V: TRBV28; D: -; DNA: TGTGCCAGCAGTTTTTCAATAGGGGGCGGGACTAGCACAGATACGCAGTATTTT; CDR3: CASSFSIGGGTSTDTQYF
J: TRBJ1-1; size: once; V: TRBV29-1; D: TRBD1; DNA: TGCAGCGTTGAAAATCCCGGACAGGAGAACACTGAAGCTTTCTTT; CDR3: CSVENPGQENTEAFF
J: TRBJ2-1; size: -; V: TRBV11-2; D: -; DNA: TGTGCCAGCAGCTTAGATCGGGACAATGAGCAGTTCTTC; CDR3: CASSLDRDNEQFF
J: TRBJ1-4; size: -; V: TRBV18; D: -; DNA: TGTGCCAGCTCGCCGCGGGAAAAACTGTTTTTT; CDR3: CASSPREKLFF
J: TRBJ2-1; size: -; V: TRBV19; D: -; DNA: TGTGCCAGTAGTTTACAGGGCCCCCTCACCTACAATGAGCAGTTCTTC; CDR3: CASSLQGPLTYNEQFF
J: TRBJ2-2; size: -; V: TRBV6-5; D: TRBD1; DNA: TGTGCCAGCAGTCGAGACAGGGGAGGCACCGGGGAGCTGTTTTTT; CDR3: CASSRDRGGTGELFF
J: TRBJ1-2; size: -; V: TRBV10-3; D: -; DNA: TGTGCCGCACAAGGGGCGGGGCCGGGCTATGGCTACACCTTC; CDR3: CAAQGAGPGYGYTF
J: TRBJ1-2; size: -; V: TRBV7-2; D: -; DNA: TGTGCCAGCAGCTTAGTAGGCGGGATAAAATTTAACTATGGCTACACCTTC; CDR3: CASSLVGGIKFNYGYTF